The following is a TCR beta chain sequence with its context. Between the mid-2010s and the late 2010s, patients underwent resection in Japan or China. Nucleic acids came from premalignant or tumor cells enriched by macro-dissection. Using immunoSEQ multiplex PCR, the repertoire was profiled, and TCRdb retains in-frame clones only, with some absent. The sample includes several thousand clones, around 78% seen only once; the top ten take approximately 7.7%. This entry belongs to a study of immune evolution from preneoplasia to lung adenocarcinoma. V was pared by 3 bases and J by 5 bases, with 13 bases between. CDR1 MGHDK and CDR2 SYGVNS come from the germline V gene. The CDR3 length is 14 residues.

The chain combines TRBV25-1 with TRBJ1-1; D is uncertain. This clonotype was sampled from a person aged 60-79 years with lung adenocarcinoma. The sequenced sample consisted of FFPE minimally invasive lung adenocarcinoma tissue. The CDR3 here is CASSDSTDRTEAFF. In nucleotides, the CDR3 is TGTGCCAGCAGTGACTCGACCGACCGGACTGAAGCTTTCTTT.